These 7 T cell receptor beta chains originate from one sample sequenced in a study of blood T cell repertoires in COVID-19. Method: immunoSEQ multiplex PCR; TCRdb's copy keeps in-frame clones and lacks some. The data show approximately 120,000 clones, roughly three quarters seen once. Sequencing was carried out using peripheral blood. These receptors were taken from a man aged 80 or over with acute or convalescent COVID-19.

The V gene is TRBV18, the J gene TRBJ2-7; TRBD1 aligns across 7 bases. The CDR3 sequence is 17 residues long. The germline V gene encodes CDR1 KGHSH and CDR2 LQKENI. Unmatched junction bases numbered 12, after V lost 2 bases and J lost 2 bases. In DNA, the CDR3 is TGTGCCAGCTCACCAAGACTTTGGGCCCAGGGGGCCTACGAGCAGTACTTC. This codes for CASSPRLWAQGAYEQYF.

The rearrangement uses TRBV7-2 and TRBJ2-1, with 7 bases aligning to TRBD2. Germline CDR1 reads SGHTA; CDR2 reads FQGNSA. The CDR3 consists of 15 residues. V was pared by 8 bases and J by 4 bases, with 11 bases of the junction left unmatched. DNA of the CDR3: TGTGCCAGCTCCAGCCAAGCGGGGATTTACAATGAGCAGTTCTTC. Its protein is CASSSQAGIYNEQFF.

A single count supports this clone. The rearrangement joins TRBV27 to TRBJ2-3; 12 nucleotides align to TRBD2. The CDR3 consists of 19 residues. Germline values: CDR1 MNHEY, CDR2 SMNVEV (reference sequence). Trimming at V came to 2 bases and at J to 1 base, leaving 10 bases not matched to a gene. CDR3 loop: CASSLLLAGGRFGTDTQYF. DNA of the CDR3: TGTGCCAGCAGTTTACTTCTAGCGGGGGGGCGTTTTGGCACAGATACGCAGTATTTT.

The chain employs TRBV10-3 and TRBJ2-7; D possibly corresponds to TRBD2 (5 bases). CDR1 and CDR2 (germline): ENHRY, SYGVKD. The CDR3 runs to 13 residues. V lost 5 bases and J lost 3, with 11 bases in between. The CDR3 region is CAISPGRDYEQYF. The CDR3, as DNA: TGTGCCATCAGTCCAGGACGGGACTACGAGCAGTACTTC.

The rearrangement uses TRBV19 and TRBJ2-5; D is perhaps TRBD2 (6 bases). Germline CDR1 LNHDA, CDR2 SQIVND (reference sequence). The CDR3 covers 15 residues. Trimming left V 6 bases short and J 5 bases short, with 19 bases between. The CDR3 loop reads CASSPRAVRGETQYF. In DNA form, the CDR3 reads TGTGCCAGTAGCCCCCGGGCCGTTCGGGGGGAGACCCAGTACTTC.

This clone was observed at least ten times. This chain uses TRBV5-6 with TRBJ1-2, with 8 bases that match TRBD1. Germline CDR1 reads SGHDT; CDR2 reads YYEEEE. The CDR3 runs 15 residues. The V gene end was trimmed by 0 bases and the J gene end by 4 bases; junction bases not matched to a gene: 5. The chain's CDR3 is CASSLVGTGGYGYTF. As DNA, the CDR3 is TGTGCCAGCAGCTTGGTCGGGACAGGTGGCTATGGCTACACCTTC.

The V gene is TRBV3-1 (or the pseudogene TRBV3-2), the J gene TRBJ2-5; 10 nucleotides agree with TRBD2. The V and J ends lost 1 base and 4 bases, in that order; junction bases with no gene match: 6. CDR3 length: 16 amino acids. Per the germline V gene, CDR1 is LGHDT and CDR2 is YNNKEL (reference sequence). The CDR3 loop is CASSQGGAGGRETQYF. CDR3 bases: TGTGCCAGCAGCCAAGGGGGAGCGGGGGGGCGAGAGACCCAGTACTTC.